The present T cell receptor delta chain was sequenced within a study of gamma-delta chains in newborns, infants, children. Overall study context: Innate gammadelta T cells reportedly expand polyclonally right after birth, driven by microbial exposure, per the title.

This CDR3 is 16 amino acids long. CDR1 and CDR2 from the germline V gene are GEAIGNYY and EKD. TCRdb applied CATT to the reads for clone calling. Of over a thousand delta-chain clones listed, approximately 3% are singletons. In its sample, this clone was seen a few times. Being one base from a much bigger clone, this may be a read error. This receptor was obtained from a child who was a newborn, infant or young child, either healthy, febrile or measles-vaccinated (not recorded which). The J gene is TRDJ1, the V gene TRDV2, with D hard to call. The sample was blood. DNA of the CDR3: TGTGCCTGTGACACCGTCGGGGCCCGGTACACCGATGAACTCATCTTT. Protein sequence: CACDTVGARYTDELIF.